This T cell receptor beta chain came from a study of T cells in Graves' hyperthyroidism and ophthalmopathy. This clonotype occurred a few times. It was RNA transcripts that yielded the amplified TCR beta CDR3 regions. The TCR CDR3 first-round RT-PCR relied on the HTBI primer set. TCRdb itself ran the multiplex PCR reads through MiXCR, one entry per CDR3 protein. The top ten clones hold just over 8% of a sample with hundreds of thousands of distinct CDR3 sequences, under 60% of them seen once. The hyperthyroidism patients had all been newly diagnosed, and their disease duration was under 2 months. Their ages ranged from 18 to 65 years. Clinical symptoms, serum thyroxine, TRAb, thyroid ultrasound and orbital computed tomography established diagnosis. Sequencing used peripheral blood or thyroid tissue (not recorded which). This TCR was sampled from a woman between 18 and 29 years old with Graves' hyperthyroidism.

The CDR3 DNA is TGTGCCAGCAGACTTGCCGGGGAAAACACCATATATTTT. Amino acids: CASRLAGENTIYF. The rearrangement joins TRBV12-3 or TRBV12-4 to TRBJ1-3; unclear D gene. V gave up 6 bases and J gave up 6 bases, with 12 bases separating them. The CDR3 runs to 13 residues.